The sequence of this T cell receptor beta chain was determined in a study of blood T cell repertoires in COVID-19. Germline CDR1 KGHSH, CDR2 LQKENI. The J segment lost 1 base and the V segment lost 6 bases, leaving 12 bases of the junction unmatched. The CDR3 covers 20 residues. Using immunoSEQ multiplex PCR, the repertoire was profiled, and TCRdb retains in-frame clones only, with some absent. The sample carries 100,000 to 150,000 clones, 85% to 90% recorded once. The clonotype comes from a man between 65 and 80 years old with active COVID-19. The specimen sequenced was peripheral blood. This chain connects TRBV18 to TRBJ2-2; 15 bases match TRBD2. Here the CDR3 DNA reads TGTGCCAGCTCGCCAAACCCGGGACTAGCGGGAGGACTGAACACCGGGGAGCTGTTTTTT. Protein sequence: CASSPNPGLAGGLNTGELFF.